This T cell receptor (beta chain) was sequenced during a study of cytomegalovirus exposure and HLA in healthy donors. Study results and caveats: In an earlier analysis, most TCR beta V segments were productive about 87% or about 30% of the time.

13 Jbeta primers and 60 Vbeta primers were used for the PCR. Per the authors' pipeline: Around 80 million unique TCR beta chains, around 10 million of them shared, were counted by a later analysis. Libraries were prepared by immunoSEQ multiplex PCR; TCRdb keeps only in-frame clonotypes and omits some of them. From that table come the V and J calls and clone size; the DNA was used to work out D and trimming. The sample lists under 200,000 clones, 68% occurring once. Samples came from healthy bone marrow donors. Donors sampled were nominally healthy, though unrecorded immune exposures were likely. With regard to this clone: Its antigen is currently unknown.

The TCR sequence derives from a man aged 45-65 years in good health and CMV-seronegative. The specimen sequenced was PBMCs.

CDR3 protein: CASSLGGQGTYEQYF. The CDR3 coding sequence is TGTGCCAGCAGCTTGGGGGGACAGGGCACCTACGAGCAGTACTTC. The chain carries TRBV5-6 and TRBJ2-7, with TRBD1 identical over 9 bases. Germline V gene data show CDR1 as SGHDT and CDR2 as YYEEEE. The CDR3 has 15 residues. With 0 bases clipped from V and 2 bases from J, the junction kept 3 bases outside the gene matches.